This record concerns one T cell receptor (beta chain) sequence. The data were taken from a study of blood T cell repertoires in COVID-19. Only in-frame clones appear in the TCRdb table, and some are missing; sequencing was by immunoSEQ multiplex PCR. This table holds about 220,000 clones, roughly 80% found once. From germline, CDR1 is SEHNR and CDR2 FQNEAQ (reference sequence). Between the trimmed V and J ends, which lost 1 base and 4 bases, there was a span of 16 bases. There are 17 residues in the CDR3. This chain connects TRBV7-9 to TRBJ2-2, with D possibly TRBD2 on 6 matching bases. The receptor's source is a man between 25 and 39 years old with active or convalescent COVID-19. Sequencing input: peripheral blood. CDR3 coding DNA: TGTGCCAGCAGCTTAGGGGACTGGGGCGCGGTCACCGGGGAGCTGTTTTTT. Its protein product is CASSLGDWGAVTGELFF.